Here is one T cell receptor (beta chain) with its context. As handled by the study authors: Nucleated cell number was recorded as an estimate derived from reference gene primer amplification. Produced via immunoSEQ multiplex PCR; TCRdb's table is partial and in-frame only. That table is the source of V, J and clone size, and D and trimming were worked out from the DNA. The profile shows 150,000 to 250,000 clones, roughly 87% of them singletons. This sample was taken from a study of blood T cell repertoires in COVID-19. The germline V gene has CDR1 SQVTM and CDR2 ANQGSEA. The V and J ends lost 6 bases and 7 bases respectively, with 9 bases between them. CDR3 size: 11 residues. Clinical history reported by participants formed the basis on which cohorts were assigned.

Sample: PBMCs or T cells enriched from blood (not recorded which). The rearrangement links TRBV29-1 to TRBJ1-4; no clear D. The clonotype originates from a woman younger than 45 who had recovered from COVID-19. The CDR3: CSVEGIEKLFF. The CDR3 DNA sequence: TGCAGCGTCGAGGGAATTGAAAAACTGTTTTTT.